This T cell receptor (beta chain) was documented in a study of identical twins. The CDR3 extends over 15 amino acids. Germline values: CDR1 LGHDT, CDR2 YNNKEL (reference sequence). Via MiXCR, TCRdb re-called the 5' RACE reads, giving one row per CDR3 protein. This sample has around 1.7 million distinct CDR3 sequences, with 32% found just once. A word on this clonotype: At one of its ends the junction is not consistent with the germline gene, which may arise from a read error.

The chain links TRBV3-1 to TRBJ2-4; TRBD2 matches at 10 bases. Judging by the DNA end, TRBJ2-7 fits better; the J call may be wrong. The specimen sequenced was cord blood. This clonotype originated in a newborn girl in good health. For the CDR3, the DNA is TGTGTCAGCAGCCAAGCAGGGACTAGCGTCTACGAGCAGTACTTC. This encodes CVSSQAGTSVYEQYF.